What follows are 18 T cell receptor beta chains derived from one specimen sequenced in a study of graft-versus-host responses after intestinal transplantation. No cognate antigen is known for these TCRs. Some clones are missing from TCRdb's copy, which holds only in-frame ones; the method was immunoSEQ multiplex PCR. The sample lists approximately 89,000 clones, roughly 93% occurring once. Sequenced material: unstimulated CD8+ T cells sorted from spleen or lymph node cells, taken before transplant. All receptors come from a human donor who was the organ donor for an intestinal transplant.

The chain links TRBV11-2 to TRBJ2-3, with D possibly TRBD2 on 5 matching bases. From germline, CDR1 is SGHAT and CDR2 FQNNGV. V was pared by 6 bases and J by 0 bases, with 16 bases between. The CDR3 length is 16 residues. CDR3 region: CASRRTEGSSTDTQYF. CDR3 sequence (DNA): TGTGCCAGCAGGAGAACAGAGGGCTCTAGCACAGATACGCAGTATTTT.

This chain uses TRBV30 with TRBJ2-7; D perhaps matches TRBD2 (5 bases). The CDR3 covers 11 residues. Germline V gene sequence: CDR1 GTSNPN, CDR2 SVGIG (reference sequence). The ends were cut back, 7 bases at V and 8 bases at J, with 15 bases in the middle. DNA of the CDR3: TGTGCCTCCGGGGAAGGGAATAAGCAGTACTTC. It codes for CASGEGNKQYF.

The CDR3 loop is CASSLPGQWNEQFF. DNA of the CDR3: TGTGCCAGCAGCCTACCCGGACAATGGAATGAGCAGTTCTTC. The chain couples TRBV7-6 to TRBJ2-1; D perhaps matches TRBD1 (5 bases). CDR3 size: 14 residues. V lost 5 bases, J lost 7 bases, and 15 bases lay in between. Germline CDR1 SGHVS, CDR2 FNYEAQ.

This sequence joins TRBV6-4 and TRBJ2-3, with 12 bases that match TRBD2. The CDR3 is made up of 14 amino acids. Per germline, CDR1 MRHNA and CDR2 SNTAGT. Losses at the gene ends were 4 bases for V and 4 bases for J; bases not matched to a gene: 0. The DNA of the CDR3 is TGTGCCAGCAGTGGACTAGCGGGGGCAGATACGCAGTATTTT. Its translation: CASSGLAGADTQYF.

The CDR3 loop is CASSPGANTEAFF. The CDR3 nucleotides are TGTGCCAGCAGCCCGGGAGCGAACACTGAAGCTTTCTTT. The genes are TRBV6-5 and TRBJ1-1; D is unclear. The CDR3 contains 13 residues. Germline loops: CDR1 MNHEY, CDR2 SVGAGI. V was clipped by 6 bases and J by 1 base, with 9 bases between them.

The chain is built from TRBV7-8 and TRBJ2-2, with D unclear. CDR1 is SGHVS and CDR2 is FQNEAQ in the germline V gene. V gave up 3 bases and J gave up 1 base, with 3 bases separating them. This CDR3 has 13 residues. CDR3 sequence reads: CASSFRNTGELFF. The CDR3 DNA is TGTGCCAGCAGCTTTCGGAACACCGGGGAGCTGTTTTTT.

This clone was detected a few times. This chain connects TRBV11-3 to TRBJ2-2; weak D call: TRBD2 (7 bases). The V end was cut by 1 base, the J end by 6 bases, with 18 bases between. This CDR3 comprises 17 residues. CDR1 and CDR2 from the germline V gene are SGHNT and YENEEA. This CDR3 reads CASSLGGGLMKSGELFF. Here the CDR3 DNA reads TGTGCCAGCAGCTTAGGGGGGGGCCTCATGAAGTCCGGGGAGCTGTTTTTT.

The chain employs TRBV10-3 and TRBJ2-5; perhaps TRBD2 as D (5 bases). Germline CDR1 reads ENHRY; CDR2 reads SYGVKD. CDR3 size: 15 residues. Trimming took 3 bases from V and 2 from J, leaving 13 bases between them. The CDR3 protein is CAISDNLGIQETQYF. The DNA of the CDR3 is TGTGCCATCAGTGATAATCTCGGGATTCAAGAGACCCAGTACTTC.

The V and J genes are TRBV7-9 and TRBJ2-5, with TRBD2 matching over 11 bases. V was pared by 1 base and J by 5 bases, with 12 bases of the junction left unmatched. This CDR3 is 18 amino acids long. Germline values: CDR1 SEHNR, CDR2 FQNEAQ (reference sequence). The chain's CDR3 is CASSLGPSGRREQETQYF. For the CDR3, the DNA is TGTGCCAGCAGCTTAGGTCCTAGCGGGAGGAGGGAACAGGAGACCCAGTACTTC.

The chain has TRBV13 and TRBJ2-7; 16 nucleotides line up with TRBD2. Germline loops: CDR1 PRHDT, CDR2 FYEKMQ (reference sequence). J was trimmed by 4 bases and V by 5 bases; bases with no gene match: 8. This CDR3 has 17 amino acids. This CDR3 reads CASSMGTSGREGYEQYF. In DNA form, the CDR3 reads TGTGCCAGCAGCATGGGGACTAGCGGGAGGGAGGGGTACGAGCAGTACTTC.

V gene TRBV4-1 combines with J gene TRBJ2-7; 9 nucleotides agree with TRBD2. CDR3 length: 15 amino acids. Germline CDR1 reads MGHRA; CDR2 reads YSYEKL. J was trimmed by 5 bases and V by 1 base; bases with no gene match: 6. Here the CDR3 DNA reads TGCGCCAGCAGCCAAGTTAGCGGGAGCCCCCACGAGCAGTACTTC. It codes for CASSQVSGSPHEQYF.

The chain links TRBV9 to TRBJ2-2, with 7 bases that match TRBD1. V gave up 3 bases and J gave up 6 bases; unmatched junction bases: 5. Germline values: CDR1 SGDLS, CDR2 YYNGEE. The CDR3 totals 14 residues. Written as DNA, the CDR3 is TGTGCCAGCAGCGCCGGACAGGAGCCCGGGGAGCTGTTTTTT. This gives the protein CASSAGQEPGELFF.

This rearrangement joins TRBV4-1 to TRBJ2-5; possible D gene TRBD2, 6 bases. V was shortened by 6 bases and J by 2 bases, with 13 bases between the two germline ends. Germline V gene sequence: CDR1 MGHRA, CDR2 YSYEKL. CDR3 length: 14 residues. The CDR3 region has the DNA TGCGCCAGCAGAGAGTCCCGGGAGCAAGAGACCCAGTACTTC. Protein sequence: CASRESREQETQYF.

This chain uses TRBV27 with TRBJ2-4; 8 nucleotides align to TRBD2. The CDR3 contains 12 residues. CDR1 MNHEY and CDR2 SMNVEV come from the germline V gene (reference sequence). V lost 8 bases and J lost 6; bases outside the gene matches: 3. CDR3 in DNA: TGTGCCAGCCCGGGAGGGGGAAACATTCAGTACTTC. Its translation is CASPGGGNIQYF.

V usage is TRBV4-1 and J usage is TRBJ1-1, with a weak D call TRBD1 (5 bases). V was cut by 4 bases and J by 5 bases, with 17 bases left in between. The germline gives CDR1 MGHRA, CDR2 YSYEKL. The CDR3 has 15 amino acids. The DNA for the CDR3 is TGCGCCAGCAGCCCGAGGGGAGGGTGGCGAACTGAAGCTTTCTTT. As protein: CASSPRGGWRTEAFF.

The chain recombines TRBV4-2 with TRBJ2-3; 10 bases align to TRBD2. Germline CDR1 is LGHNA and CDR2 is YNFKEQ. The CDR3 contains 15 residues. V trimming: 1 base; J trimming: 4 bases; junction bases outside the gene matches: 2. The CDR3 reads CASSQGLAGADTQYF. DNA for the CDR3: TGTGCCAGCAGCCAAGGGCTAGCGGGAGCAGATACGCAGTATTTT.

This chain uses TRBV19 with TRBJ2-1; 10 bases fit TRBD2. CDR3 length: 13 amino acids. The trim removed 9 bases at V and 4 bases at J, leaving 3 bases unmatched. Germline values: CDR1 LNHDA, CDR2 SQIVND (reference sequence). CDR3 in DNA: TGTGCCAGCGGACTAGCGGCTTACAATGAGCAGTTCTTC. Translating gives CASGLAAYNEQFF.

The V and J genes are TRBV9 and TRBJ2-3; tentatively, D is TRBD2 (6 bases). CDR1 and CDR2 (germline): SGDLS, YYNGEE. Trimming took 0 bases from V and 4 from J, leaving 12 bases between them. The CDR3 has 15 residues. In DNA, the CDR3 is TGTGCCAGCAGCGTAGCGGGAGTGCTCCCAGATACGCAGTATTTT. It is translated as CASSVAGVLPDTQYF.